This T cell receptor beta chain was recovered during a study of blood T cell repertoires in COVID-19. Study-wide background: PBMCs, B-cell-depleted T cells, or T cells were the source of the cDNA or gDNA that made up the material.

Original analysis: The assay estimated nucleated cells by amplifying reference gene primers. This table comes from immunoSEQ multiplex PCR, and its TCRdb copy is limited to in-frame clones, with some not included. The V and J calls and clone size are taken from that table; D and trimming were inferred from the DNA. The data show 100,000 to 150,000 clones, 60% to 80% seen once. The CDR3 totals 15 residues. V lost 6 bases to trimming and J lost 0 bases; unmatched junction nucleotides: 4. Germline V gene sequence: CDR1 MNHEY, CDR2 SVGEGT. The clonotype was recovered from a man of 80 years or more with COVID-19, enrolled during active disease. The chain employs TRBV6-2 or TRBV6-3 and TRBJ1-5; 8 nucleotides align to TRBD1. What was sequenced was peripheral blood. The CDR3 loop reads CASRPDRGSNQPQHF. The DNA for the CDR3 is TGTGCCAGCAGACCTGACAGGGGTAGCAATCAGCCCCAGCATTTT.